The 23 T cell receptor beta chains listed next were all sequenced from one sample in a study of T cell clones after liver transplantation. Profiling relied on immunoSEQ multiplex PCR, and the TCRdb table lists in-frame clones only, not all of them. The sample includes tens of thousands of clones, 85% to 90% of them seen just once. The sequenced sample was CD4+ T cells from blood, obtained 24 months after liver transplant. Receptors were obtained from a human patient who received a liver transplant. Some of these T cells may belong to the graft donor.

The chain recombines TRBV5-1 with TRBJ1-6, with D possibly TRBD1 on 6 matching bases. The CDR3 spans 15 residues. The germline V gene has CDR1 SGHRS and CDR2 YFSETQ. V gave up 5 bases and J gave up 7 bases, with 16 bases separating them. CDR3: CASRRQETINSPLHF. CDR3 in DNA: TGCGCCAGCAGAAGACAGGAGACAATAAATTCACCCCTCCACTTT. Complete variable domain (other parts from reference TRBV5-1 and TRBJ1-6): KAGVTQTPRYLIKTRGQQVTLSCSPISGHRSVSWYQQTPGQGLQFLFEYFSETQRNKGNFPGRFSGRQFSNSRSEMNVSTLELGDSALYLCASRRQETINSPLHFGNGTRLTVT.

The chain's CDR3 is CASSPSASGSIYEQYF. The CDR3, as DNA: TGTGCCAGCTCACCGTCGGCTAGCGGGAGTATCTACGAGCAGTACTTC. The chain uses TRBV18 and TRBJ2-7, with TRBD2 identical over 10 bases. Germline V gene lookup returns CDR1 KGHSH and CDR2 LQKENI. This CDR3 comprises 16 residues. Trimming removed 3 bases from V and 3 bases from J; junction bases left unmatched: 8.

The DNA for the CDR3 is TGTGCCAGTAGTAATGGACCGGGAGTGGAGACCCAGTACTTC. As protein: CASSNGPGVETQYF. The gene calls are TRBV19 and TRBJ2-5, with D perhaps TRBD2 (6 bases). The CDR3 is 14 residues long. Trimming left V 4 bases short and J 5 bases short, with 14 bases between. Germline CDR1 reads LNHDA; CDR2 reads SQIVND (reference sequence).

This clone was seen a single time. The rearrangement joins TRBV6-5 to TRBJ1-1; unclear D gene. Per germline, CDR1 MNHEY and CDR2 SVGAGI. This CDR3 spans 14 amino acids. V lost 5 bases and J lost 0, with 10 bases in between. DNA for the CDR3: TGTGCCAGCAGTAACACAGAGATGAACACTGAAGCTTTCTTT. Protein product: CASSNTEMNTEAFF.

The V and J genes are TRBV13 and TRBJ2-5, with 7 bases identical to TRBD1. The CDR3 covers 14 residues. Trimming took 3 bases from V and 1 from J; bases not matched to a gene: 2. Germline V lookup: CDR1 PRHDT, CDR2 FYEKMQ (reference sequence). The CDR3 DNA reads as TGTGCCAGCAGCTTGGGACAGATCCAAGAGACCCAGTACTTC. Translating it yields CASSLGQIQETQYF.

CDR3 region: CASSPRTVYNSPLHF. The CDR3 DNA reads as TGTGCCAGCAGCCCCCGGACAGTTTATAATTCACCCCTCCACTTT. J is TRBJ1-6 and V is TRBV6-6; D is perhaps TRBD1 (6 bases). Germline V gene lookup returns CDR1 MNHNY and CDR2 SVGAGI (reference sequence). The CDR3 sequence is 15 residues long. V shed 6 bases and J shed 4 bases, with 13 bases lying between them.

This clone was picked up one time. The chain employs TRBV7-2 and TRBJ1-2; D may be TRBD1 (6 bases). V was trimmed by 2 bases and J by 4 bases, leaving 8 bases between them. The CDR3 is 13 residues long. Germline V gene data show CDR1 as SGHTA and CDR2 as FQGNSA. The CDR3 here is CASSLPRGYGYTF. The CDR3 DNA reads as TGTGCCAGCAGCTTACCCAGGGGCTATGGCTACACCTTC.

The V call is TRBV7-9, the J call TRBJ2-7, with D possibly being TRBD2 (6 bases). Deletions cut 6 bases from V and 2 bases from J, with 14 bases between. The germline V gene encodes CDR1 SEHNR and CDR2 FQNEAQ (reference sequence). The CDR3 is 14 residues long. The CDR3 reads CASSRAGGTYEQYF. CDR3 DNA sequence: TGTGCCAGCAGTCGGGCAGGCGGGACCTACGAGCAGTACTTC.

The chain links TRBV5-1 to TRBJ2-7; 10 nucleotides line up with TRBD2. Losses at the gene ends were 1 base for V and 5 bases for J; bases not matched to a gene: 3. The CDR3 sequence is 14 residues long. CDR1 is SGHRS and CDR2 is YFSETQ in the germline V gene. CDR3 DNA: TGCGCCAGCAGCTTGACTAGCGGGAACCACGAGCAGTACTTC. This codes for CASSLTSGNHEQYF.

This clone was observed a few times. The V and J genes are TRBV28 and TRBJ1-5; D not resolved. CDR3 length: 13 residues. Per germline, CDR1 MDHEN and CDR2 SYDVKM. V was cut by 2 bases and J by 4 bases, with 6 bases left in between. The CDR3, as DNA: TGTGCCAGCAGTTTACAGCTTAATCAGCCCCAGCATTTT. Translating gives CASSLQLNQPQHF.

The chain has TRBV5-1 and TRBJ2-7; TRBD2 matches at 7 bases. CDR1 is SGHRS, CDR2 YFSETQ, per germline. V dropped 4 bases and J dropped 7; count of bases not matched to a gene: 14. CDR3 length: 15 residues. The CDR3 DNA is TGCGCCAGCAGCCTGGAGCTAGCGGTAATGGTGGAGCAGTACTTC. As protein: CASSLELAVMVEQYF.

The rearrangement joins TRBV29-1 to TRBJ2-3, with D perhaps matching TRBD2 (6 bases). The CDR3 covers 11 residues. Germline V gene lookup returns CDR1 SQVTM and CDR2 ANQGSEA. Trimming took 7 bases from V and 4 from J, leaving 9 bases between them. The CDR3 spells CSAGEADTQYF. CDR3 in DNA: TGCAGCGCCGGGGAGGCAGATACGCAGTATTTT.

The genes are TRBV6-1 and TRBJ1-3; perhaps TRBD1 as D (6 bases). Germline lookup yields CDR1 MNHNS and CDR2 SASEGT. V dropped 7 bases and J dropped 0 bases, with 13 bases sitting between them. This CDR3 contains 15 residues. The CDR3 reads CASTRSGDSGNTIYF. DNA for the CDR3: TGTGCCAGCACCCGATCAGGGGACTCTGGAAACACCATATATTTT.

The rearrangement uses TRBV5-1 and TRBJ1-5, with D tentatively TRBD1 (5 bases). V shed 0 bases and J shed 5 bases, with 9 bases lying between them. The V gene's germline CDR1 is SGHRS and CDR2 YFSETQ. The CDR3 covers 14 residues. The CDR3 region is CASSLAMGDQPQHF. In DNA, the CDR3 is TGCGCCAGCAGCTTGGCTATGGGGGATCAGCCCCAGCATTTT.

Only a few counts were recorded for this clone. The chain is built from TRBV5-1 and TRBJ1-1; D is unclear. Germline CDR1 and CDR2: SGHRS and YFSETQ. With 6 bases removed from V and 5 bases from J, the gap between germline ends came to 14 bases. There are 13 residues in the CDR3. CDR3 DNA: TGCGCCAGCAAGGAGGACGCTGTAACTGAAGCTTTCTTT. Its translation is CASKEDAVTEAFF.

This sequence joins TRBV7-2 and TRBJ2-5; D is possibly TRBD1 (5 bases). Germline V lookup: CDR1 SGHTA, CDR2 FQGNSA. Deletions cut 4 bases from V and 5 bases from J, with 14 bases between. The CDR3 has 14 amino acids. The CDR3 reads CASSSTARGETQYF. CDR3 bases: TGTGCCAGCAGCTCGACAGCCCGAGGTGAGACCCAGTACTTC.

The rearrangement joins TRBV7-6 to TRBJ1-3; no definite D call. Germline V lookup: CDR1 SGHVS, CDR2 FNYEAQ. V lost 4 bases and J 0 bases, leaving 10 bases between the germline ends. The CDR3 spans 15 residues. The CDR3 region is CASSSATSSGNTIYF. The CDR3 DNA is TGTGCCAGCAGCTCCGCGACGAGCTCTGGAAACACCATATATTTT.

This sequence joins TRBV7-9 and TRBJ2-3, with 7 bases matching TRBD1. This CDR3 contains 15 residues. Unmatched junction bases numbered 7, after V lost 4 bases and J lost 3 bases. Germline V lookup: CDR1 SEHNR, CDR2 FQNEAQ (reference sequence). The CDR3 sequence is CASSSGTVATDTQYF. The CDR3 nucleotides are TGTGCCAGCAGCTCCGGGACAGTGGCGACAGATACGCAGTATTTT.

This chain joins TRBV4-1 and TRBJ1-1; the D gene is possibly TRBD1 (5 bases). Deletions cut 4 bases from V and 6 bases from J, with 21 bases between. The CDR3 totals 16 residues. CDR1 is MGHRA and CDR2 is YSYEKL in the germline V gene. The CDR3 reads CASSLNLAAGRSEAFF. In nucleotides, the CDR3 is TGCGCCAGCAGCCTAAATCTGGCGGCAGGGAGGTCTGAAGCTTTCTTT.

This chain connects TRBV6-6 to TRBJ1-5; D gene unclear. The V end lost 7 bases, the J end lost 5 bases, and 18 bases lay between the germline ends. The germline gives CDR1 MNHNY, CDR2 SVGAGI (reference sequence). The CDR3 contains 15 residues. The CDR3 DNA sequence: TGTGCCAGCAATTTCGGGAGAGGAGGCGATCAGCCCCAGCATTTT. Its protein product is CASNFGRGGDQPQHF.

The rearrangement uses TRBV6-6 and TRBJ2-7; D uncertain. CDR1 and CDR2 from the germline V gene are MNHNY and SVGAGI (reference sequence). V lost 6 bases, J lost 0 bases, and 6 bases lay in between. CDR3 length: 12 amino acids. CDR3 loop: CASSVASYEQYF. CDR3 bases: TGTGCCAGCAGCGTAGCCTCCTACGAGCAGTACTTC.

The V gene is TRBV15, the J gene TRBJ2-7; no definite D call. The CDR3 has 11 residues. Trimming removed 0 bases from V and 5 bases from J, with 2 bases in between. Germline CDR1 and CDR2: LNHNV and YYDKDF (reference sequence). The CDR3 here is CATSRENEQYF. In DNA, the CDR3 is TGTGCCACCAGCAGAGAGAACGAGCAGTACTTC.

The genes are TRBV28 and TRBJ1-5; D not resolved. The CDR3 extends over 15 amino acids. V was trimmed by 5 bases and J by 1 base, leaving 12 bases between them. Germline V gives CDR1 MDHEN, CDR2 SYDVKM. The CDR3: CASSGGVTSNQPQHF. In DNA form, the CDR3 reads TGTGCCAGCAGTGGTGGGGTTACGAGCAATCAGCCCCAGCATTTT.